Listed below are T cell receptor beta chains from one sample, sequenced in a study of blood T cell repertoires in COVID-19. The repertoire was sequenced with immunoSEQ multiplex PCR; TCRdb's copy has only in-frame clones and lacks some. This table holds 100,000 to 150,000 clones, about four fifths found once. The sequencing input was peripheral blood. These receptors were collected from a woman in her forties or fifties with acute or convalescent COVID-19. Both conserved end residues are part of each CDR3. D genes are given only for firm matches. Clone sizes are given selectively: once, few, many, or a class where the clone is expanded.

V gene,D gene,clone size,J gene,CDR3 protein,CDR3 DNA
TRBV4-2,TRBD1,-,TRBJ2-3,CASSQEGGAGTDTQYF,TGTGCCAGCAGCCAAGAAGGGGGCGCAGGCACAGATACGCAGTATTTT
TRBV10-3,-,-,TRBJ1-1,CAISGAMNTEAFF,TGTGCCATCAGTGGCGCCATGAACACTGAAGCTTTCTTT
TRBV28,-,-,TRBJ1-5,CASIRKGQPQHF,TGTGCCAGCATCAGGAAGGGGCAGCCCCAGCATTTT
TRBV10-2,TRBD1,-,TRBJ1-2,CASTQGAYGYTF,TGCGCCAGTACACAGGGGGCCTATGGCTACACCTTC
TRBV12-3/TRBV12-4,-,-,TRBJ1-2,CASSSGLYGYTF,TGTGCCAGCAGTTCCGGACTCTATGGCTACACCTTC
TRBV3-1/TRBV3-2,TRBD1,-,TRBJ2-7,CASSQDGGRGREQYF,TGTGCCAGCAGCCAAGACGGCGGCAGGGGGCGGGAGCAGTACTTC
TRBV5-8,-,-,TRBJ1-1,CASSHDMNTEAFF,TGTGCCAGCAGCCATGACATGAACACTGAAGCTTTCTTT
TRBV24-1,TRBD2,-,TRBJ2-3,CATPPTSGYTDTQYF,TGTGCCACCCCCCCGACTAGCGGGTACACAGATACGCAGTATTTT
TRBV27,TRBD1,-,TRBJ1-2,CASSLYQGQGVNGYTF,TGTGCCAGCAGTTTATACCAGGGACAGGGGGTTAATGGCTACACCTTC
TRBV7-6,TRBD1,-,TRBJ2-3,CASSLAGQAYTDTQYF,TGTGCCAGCAGCTTAGCCGGACAGGCCTACACAGATACGCAGTATTTT
TRBV5-1,-,few,TRBJ1-2,CASSLGAGYGYTF,TGCGCCAGCAGCTTGGGGGCCGGCTATGGCTACACCTTC
TRBV29-1,TRBD1,-,TRBJ1-1,CSLRTGAGTEAFF,TGCAGCCTACGGACAGGGGCCGGTACTGAAGCTTTCTTT
TRBV2,TRBD1,once,TRBJ1-6,CASSMTGGGGSPLHF,TGTGCCAGCAGTATGACAGGGGGCGGTGGTTCACCCCTCCACTTT
TRBV5-6,-,-,TRBJ1-1,CASSLVSAGIYTEAFF,TGTGCCAGCAGCTTGGTTTCGGCAGGGATTTACACTGAAGCTTTCTTT
TRBV2,-,-,TRBJ2-7,CASSELGYEQYF,TGTGCCAGCAGTGAACTCGGCTACGAGCAGTACTTC
TRBV5-1,-,-,TRBJ1-3,CASSPAAAGNTIYF,TGCGCCAGCAGCCCTGCAGCGGCTGGAAACACCATATATTTT
TRBV30,TRBD1,-,TRBJ1-6,CAWSKYLGQGESPLHF,TGTGCCTGGAGTAAATACCTGGGACAGGGGGAATCACCCCTCCACTTT
TRBV7-6,TRBD2,-,TRBJ2-7,CASSFGGGGVTYEQYF,TGTGCCAGCAGCTTCGGTGGCGGGGGGGTCACCTACGAGCAGTACTTC
TRBV6-6,-,-,TRBJ1-1,CASSHKRDTEAFF,TGTGCCAGCAGTCATAAGCGGGACACTGAAGCTTTCTTT
TRBV19,TRBD1,few,TRBJ1-6,CASRGSTGNSPLHF,TGTGCCAGTAGAGGGTCGACAGGGAATTCACCCCTCCACTTT
TRBV2,TRBD1,-,TRBJ1-5,CASSGQGGVQPQHF,TGTGCCAGCAGTGGCCAGGGGGGAGTTCAGCCCCAGCATTTT
TRBV5-1,-,-,TRBJ2-3,CASSLVRDTSGDTQYF,TGCGCCAGCAGCTTGGTCCGGGACACCTCCGGGGATACGCAGTATTTT
TRBV24-1,TRBD1,-,TRBJ2-3,CATSDLGTGLDTQYF,TGTGCCACCAGTGATTTGGGGACAGGGTTGGATACGCAGTATTTT
TRBV19,TRBD1,few,TRBJ1-2,CASLPGGTDYGYTF,TGTGCCAGTCTTCCGGGGGGGACAGACTATGGCTACACCTTC
TRBV5-1,-,-,TRBJ2-7,CASSYQYEQYF,TGCGCCAGCAGCTACCAGTACGAGCAGTACTTC
TRBV6-5,-,once,TRBJ2-1,CATVKTGENEQFF,TGTGCCACCGTCAAAACGGGGGAGAATGAGCAGTTCTTC
TRBV12-3/TRBV12-4,-,few,TRBJ2-1,CASRDQYNEQFF,TGTGCCAGCCGGGATCAGTACAATGAGCAGTTCTTC
TRBV11-2,-,-,TRBJ2-7,CASSPGRKAGEQYF,TGTGCCAGCAGCCCGGGCCGGAAAGCGGGCGAGCAGTACTTC
TRBV7-3,TRBD2,few,TRBJ2-3,CASSLFGGGAPDTQYF,TGTGCCAGCAGCTTATTTGGCGGGGGGGCCCCAGATACGCAGTATTTT
TRBV5-1,-,few,TRBJ1-3,CASSSSLGGAGNTIYF,TGCGCCAGCAGCTCCTCGCTGGGGGGGGCTGGAAACACCATATATTTT
TRBV19,-,few,TRBJ1-1,CASSIPTRVRTEAFF,TGTGCCAGTAGTATACCGACGCGGGTTCGGACTGAAGCTTTCTTT
TRBV5-1,TRBD1,-,TRBJ2-3,CASSLGTVTDTQYF,TGCGCCAGCAGCCTCGGGACAGTCACAGATACGCAGTATTTT
TRBV6-1,TRBD1,-,TRBJ1-1,CASSEAGTGVRSGTEAFF,TGTGCCAGCAGTGAAGCCGGGACAGGGGTTCGGAGCGGCACTGAAGCTTTCTTT
TRBV2,TRBD2,-,TRBJ2-3,CASSDSSGTYITDTQYF,TGTGCCAGCAGCGATTCTAGCGGGACTTACATCACAGATACGCAGTATTTT
TRBV9,-,few,TRBJ1-1,CASSVQMNTEAFF,TGTGCCAGCAGCGTACAGATGAACACTGAAGCTTTCTTT
TRBV7-9,-,once,TRBJ2-1,CASSSAGSGYNEQFF,TGTGCCAGCAGCTCGGCCGGGTCAGGGTACAATGAGCAGTTCTTC
TRBV27,TRBD1,-,TRBJ1-2,CASSLSGQGSSYGYTF,TGTGCCAGCAGTTTATCAGGACAGGGTTCATCCTATGGCTACACCTTC
TRBV2,-,-,TRBJ2-3,CASSEALSGSLSSTDTQYF,TGTGCCAGCAGTGAAGCGCTTAGCGGATCCTTGTCTAGCACAGATACGCAGTATTTT
TRBV27,-,-,TRBJ1-5,CASSLRRAASNQPQHF,TGTGCCAGCAGTTTACGCAGGGCTGCTAGCAATCAGCCCCAGCATTTT
TRBV14,-,-,TRBJ2-3,CASSQGQSSTDTQYF,TGTGCCAGCAGCCAAGGACAATCTAGCACAGATACGCAGTATTTT
TRBV18,-,-,TRBJ2-7,CASSPRGQAYEQYF,TGTGCCAGCTCACCACGGGGGCAAGCCTACGAGCAGTACTTC
TRBV27,-,-,TRBJ2-2,CASSLSSGIGWTGELFF,TGTGCCAGCAGTTTATCCTCAGGGATCGGTTGGACCGGGGAGCTGTTTTTT
TRBV6-5,-,-,TRBJ1-5,CASSNSGTINQPQHF,TGTGCCAGCAGCAACTCCGGGACAATTAATCAGCCCCAGCATTTT
TRBV2,-,-,TRBJ1-1,CASSDWSTEAFF,TGTGCCAGCAGTGATTGGAGCACTGAAGCTTTCTTT
TRBV2,TRBD2,-,TRBJ2-1,CASSENRASGGNNEQFF,TGTGCCAGCAGTGAAAACCGCGCTAGCGGGGGGAACAATGAGCAGTTCTTC
TRBV5-1,-,few,TRBJ2-1,CASSPDRRGNEQFF,TGCGCCAGCAGCCCAGATCGGCGGGGTAATGAGCAGTTCTTC
TRBV30,-,few,TRBJ1-2,CAWSTTPQYGYGYTF,TGTGCCTGGAGTACTACTCCTCAATATGGCTATGGCTACACCTTC
TRBV10-3,TRBD1,-,TRBJ1-2,CAISESTGTGHYGYTF,TGTGCCATCAGTGAGTCGACCGGGACAGGGCACTATGGCTACACCTTC
TRBV29-1,-,-,TRBJ1-3,CSVEERQPGNTIYF,TGCAGCGTTGAAGAGCGGCAGCCGGGAAACACCATATATTTT
TRBV7-8,TRBD2,-,TRBJ2-1,CASNPSGGAIGEQFF,TGTGCCAGCAACCCCTCGGGGGGAGCCATAGGTGAGCAGTTCTTC